These T cell receptor beta chains were read from a single sample in a study of blood T cell repertoires in COVID-19. Here immunoSEQ multiplex PCR was the method, and the copy in TCRdb shows in-frame clones only, minus some. This table holds around 68,000 clones, around 87% found once. What was sequenced was peripheral blood. These receptors were taken from a man in his forties or fifties with COVID-19, enrolled during active disease. CDR3s include the opening cysteine and the closing phenylalanine or tryptophan. D genes are given only for firm matches. The size of a clone is reported for some rows only, either as once, few or many, or as a class for expanded clones.

TRBD1	NA	TRBJ1-2	TRBV5-1	CASSTGQGRSYTF	TGCGCCAGCAGCACCGGACAGGGGCGGAGCTACACCTTC
TRBD2	NA	TRBJ2-5	TRBV3-1/TRBV3-2	CASSQGVAGLYQETQYF	TGTGCCAGCAGCCAAGGCGTAGCGGGATTGTACCAAGAGACCCAGTACTTC
TRBD1	NA	TRBJ1-4	TRBV28	CASSDGTGLMEKLFF	TGTGCCAGCAGTGATGGGACAGGGCTCATGGAAAAACTGTTTTTT
NA	NA	TRBJ2-1	TRBV7-7	CASSLNAGLNEQFF	TGTGCCAGCAGCTTAAATGCAGGGTTGAATGAGCAGTTCTTC
TRBD1	NA	TRBJ1-1	TRBV19	CASSTPERQGLDTEAFF	TGTGCCAGTAGCACTCCTGAGAGACAGGGATTGGACACTGAAGCTTTCTTT
NA	NA	TRBJ2-7	TRBV12-3/TRBV12-4	CASSLTWREQYF	TGTGCCAGCAGTTTGACGTGGAGGGAGCAGTACTTC
TRBD1	NA	TRBJ1-2	TRBV7-2	CASSPGTDYGYTF	TGTGCCAGCAGCCCGGGGACAGACTATGGCTACACCTTC
TRBD2	NA	TRBJ2-2	TRBV18	CASSLLAGGVTGELFF	TGTGCCAGCTCACTCCTAGCGGGGGGCGTCACCGGGGAGCTGTTTTTT
NA	NA	TRBJ1-2	TRBV7-9	CASSSGGVNYGYTF	TGTGCCAGCAGCTCCGGGGGAGTGAACTATGGCTACACCTTC
TRBD1	NA	TRBJ2-1	TRBV4-2	CASSRTTGNNEQFF	TGTGCCAGCAGCCGAACGACAGGGAACAATGAGCAGTTCTTC
NA	NA	TRBJ2-2	TRBV2	CASSERGYGTGELFF	TGTGCCAGCAGTGAACGAGGCTACGGGACCGGGGAGCTGTTTTTT
NA	NA	TRBJ1-4	TRBV30	CAWSGGGTNEKLFF	TGTGCCTGGAGTGGGGGGGGTACTAATGAAAAACTGTTTTTT
TRBD2	NA	TRBJ2-2	TRBV5-4	CASSPGRLHTGELFF	TGTGCCAGCAGCCCCGGGAGGCTCCACACCGGGGAGCTGTTTTTT
TRBD2	NA	TRBJ2-7	TRBV27	CASSSGTRNYEQYF	TGTGCCAGCAGTTCCGGGACTAGAAACTACGAGCAGTACTTC
TRBD2	NA	TRBJ2-1	TRBV5-1	CASSQGTSGNSYNEQFF	TGCGCCAGCAGCCAAGGGACTAGCGGGAACTCCTACAATGAGCAGTTCTTC
TRBD2	NA	TRBJ2-3	TRBV4-2	CASSQERGTSGGETDTQYF	TGTGCCAGCAGCCAAGAAAGAGGAACTAGCGGGGGGGAGACAGATACGCAGTATTTT
TRBD1	NA	TRBJ1-1	TRBV5-1	CASSLTGGENTEAFF	TGCGCCAGCAGCTTGACAGGGGGCGAGAACACTGAAGCTTTCTTT
NA	few	TRBJ2-2	TRBV10-3	CAISVDRANTGELFF	TGTGCCATCAGCGTCGACAGAGCGAACACCGGGGAGCTGTTTTTT
TRBD1	NA	TRBJ2-2	TRBV13	CASSPLTGATGELFF	TGTGCCAGCAGCCCGTTGACAGGGGCGACCGGGGAGCTGTTTTTT
TRBD1	NA	TRBJ2-3	TRBV13	CASSLRTGVTDTQYF	TGTGCCAGCAGCTTAAGGACAGGGGTTACAGATACGCAGTATTTT
NA	NA	TRBJ1-3	TRBV6-6	CASIPGGDSGNTIYF	TGTGCCAGCATCCCCGGAGGGGACTCTGGAAACACCATATATTTT
TRBD1	NA	TRBJ1-4	TRBV10-2	CASRDGQGFGEKLFF	TGCGCCAGCAGAGACGGACAGGGTTTCGGGGAAAAACTGTTTTTT
TRBD1	NA	TRBJ2-5	TRBV5-6	CASSKRGLEETQYF	TGTGCCAGCAGCAAAAGGGGGCTCGAAGAGACCCAGTACTTC
NA	NA	TRBJ1-1	TRBV7-3	CASSTGQSLPAFF	TGTGCCAGCAGTACCGGACAGAGCCTCCCAGCTTTCTTT
NA	NA	TRBJ2-1	TRBV12-3/TRBV12-4	CASTHSSVREQFF	TGTGCCAGCACCCACTCTTCCGTTCGTGAGCAGTTCTTC